Following are 3 T cell receptor beta chains from one sample sequenced in a study of cytomegalovirus exposure and HLA in healthy donors (dated by TCRdb to between 2016 and 2019). To prepare the library, the immunoSEQ multiplex PCR assay was applied. For the multiplex PCR, a mixture combining 60 forward primers for TCR Vbeta segments and 13 reverse primers for TCR Jbeta segments was used. TCRdb limited this immuneACCESS table to in-frame rearrangements with V and J called. A share of clones is missing; checked studies link under half to unresolved V genes, and the rest is unexplained. This sample lists 80,000 to 100,000 clones; 55% to 80% were detected once. Clones ranked in the top ten supply more than 3% of the sample. Sequencing used PBMCs. These receptor sequences come from a man aged 35-49 years in good health and CMV-seronegative.

This clone showed up just a few times. This rearrangement joins TRBV6-4 to TRBJ1-5; TRBD1 might be the D (6 bases). The CDR3 covers 16 residues. CDR1 and CDR2 (germline): MRHNA, SNTAGT. V was clipped by 7 bases and J by 4 bases, with 20 bases between them. The CDR3, as DNA: TGTGCCAGCAAGGGGGATTCTAACGGGTTGAATCAGCCCCAGCATTTT. Residues: CASKGDSNGLNQPQHF.

This rearrangement joins TRBV6-1 to TRBJ1-4; D may be TRBD1 (6 bases). Germline V gives CDR1 MNHNS, CDR2 SASEGT. The CDR3 has 15 residues. Between the trimmed V and J ends, which lost 5 bases and 5 bases, there was a span of 15 bases. The CDR3 region has the DNA TGTGCCAGCAGTTCGATAGCAGGGGAGAATGAAAAACTGTTTTTT. Translation: CASSSIAGENEKLFF.

The chain recombines TRBV15 with TRBJ2-7, with a possible D match to TRBD2 (6 bases). V was cut by 3 bases and J by 0 bases, with 9 bases left in between. Germline V CDR1 and CDR2: LNHNV, YYDKDF (reference sequence). There are 14 residues in the CDR3. This CDR3 is CATSRGLPSYEQYF. For the CDR3, the DNA is TGTGCCACCAGCAGGGGACTCCCCTCCTACGAGCAGTACTTC.